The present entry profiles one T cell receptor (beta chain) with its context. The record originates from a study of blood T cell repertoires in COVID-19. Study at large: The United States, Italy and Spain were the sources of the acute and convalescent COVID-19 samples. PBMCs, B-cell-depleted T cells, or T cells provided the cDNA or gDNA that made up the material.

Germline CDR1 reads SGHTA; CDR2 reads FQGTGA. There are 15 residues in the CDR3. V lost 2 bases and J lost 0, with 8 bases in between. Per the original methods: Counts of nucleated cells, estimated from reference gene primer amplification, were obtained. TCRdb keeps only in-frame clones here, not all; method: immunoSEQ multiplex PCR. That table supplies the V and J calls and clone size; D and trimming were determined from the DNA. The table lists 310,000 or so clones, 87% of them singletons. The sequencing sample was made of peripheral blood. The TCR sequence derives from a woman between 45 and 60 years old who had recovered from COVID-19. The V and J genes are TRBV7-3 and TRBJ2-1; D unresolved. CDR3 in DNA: TGTGCCAGCAGCTTATCGATTAGCTCCTACAATGAGCAGTTCTTC. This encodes CASSLSISSYNEQFF.